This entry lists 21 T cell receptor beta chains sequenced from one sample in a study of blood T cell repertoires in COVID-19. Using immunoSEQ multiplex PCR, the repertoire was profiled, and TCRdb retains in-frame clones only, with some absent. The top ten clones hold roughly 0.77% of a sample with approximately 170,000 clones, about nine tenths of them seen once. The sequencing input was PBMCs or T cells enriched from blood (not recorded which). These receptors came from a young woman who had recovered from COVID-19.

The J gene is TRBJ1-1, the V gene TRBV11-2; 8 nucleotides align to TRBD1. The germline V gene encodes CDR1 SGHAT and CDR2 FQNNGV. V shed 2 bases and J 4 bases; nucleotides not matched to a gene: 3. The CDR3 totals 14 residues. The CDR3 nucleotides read TGTGCCAGCAGCTTAAACAGGGGGGGCACTGAAGCTTTCTTT. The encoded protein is CASSLNRGGTEAFF.

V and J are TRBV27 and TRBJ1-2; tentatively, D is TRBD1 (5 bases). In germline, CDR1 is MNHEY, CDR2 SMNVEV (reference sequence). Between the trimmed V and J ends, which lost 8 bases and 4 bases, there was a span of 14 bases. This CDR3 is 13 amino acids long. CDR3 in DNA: TGTGCCAGCGGCGAGGACATGCTCTATGGCTACACCTTC. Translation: CASGEDMLYGYTF.

This CDR3 reads CASQWDDRVYEQYF. In nucleotides, the CDR3 is TGTGCCAGCCAATGGGACGACAGGGTCTACGAGCAGTACTTC. The chain uses TRBV2 and TRBJ2-7, with TRBD1 identical over 7 bases. The CDR3 has 14 amino acids. Germline V lookup: CDR1 SNHLY, CDR2 FYNNEI. V shed 8 bases, J shed 3 bases, and the junction held 10 bases outside the gene matches.

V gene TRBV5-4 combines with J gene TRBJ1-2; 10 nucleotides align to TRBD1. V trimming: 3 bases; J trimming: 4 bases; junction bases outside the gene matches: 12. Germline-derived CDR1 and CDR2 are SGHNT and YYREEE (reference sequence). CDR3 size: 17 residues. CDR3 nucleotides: TGTGCCAGCAGCTCGACGGACGGGACAGGGGTGGGCTATGGCTACACCTTC. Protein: CASSSTDGTGVGYGYTF.

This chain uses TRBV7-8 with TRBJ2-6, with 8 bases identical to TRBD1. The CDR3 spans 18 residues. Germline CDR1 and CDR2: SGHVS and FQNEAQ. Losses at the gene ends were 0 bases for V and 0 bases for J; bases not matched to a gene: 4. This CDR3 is CASSLARQGTSGANVLTF. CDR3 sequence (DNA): TGTGCCAGCAGCTTAGCCCGACAGGGGACCTCTGGGGCCAACGTCCTGACTTTC.

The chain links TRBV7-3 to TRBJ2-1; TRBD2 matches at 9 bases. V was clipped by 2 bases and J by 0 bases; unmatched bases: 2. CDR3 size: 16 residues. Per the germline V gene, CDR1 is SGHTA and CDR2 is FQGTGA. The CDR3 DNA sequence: TGTGCCAGCAGCTTATATAGCGGGAGCTCCTACAATGAGCAGTTCTTC. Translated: CASSLYSGSSYNEQFF.

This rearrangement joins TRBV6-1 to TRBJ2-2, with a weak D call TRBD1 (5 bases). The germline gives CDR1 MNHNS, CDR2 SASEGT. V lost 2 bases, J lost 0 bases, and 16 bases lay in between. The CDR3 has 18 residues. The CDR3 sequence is CASSERTVGASNTGELFF. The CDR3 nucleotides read TGTGCCAGCAGTGAACGAACAGTTGGGGCCTCGAACACCGGGGAGCTGTTTTTT.

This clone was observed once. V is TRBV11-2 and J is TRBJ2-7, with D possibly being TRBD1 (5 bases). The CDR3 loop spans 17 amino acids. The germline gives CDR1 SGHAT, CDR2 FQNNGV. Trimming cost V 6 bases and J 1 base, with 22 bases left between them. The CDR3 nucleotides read TGTGCCAGCAGGCTTGAAGTTGGGCGACAGAAGTCCTACGAGCAGTACTTC. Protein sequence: CASRLEVGRQKSYEQYF.

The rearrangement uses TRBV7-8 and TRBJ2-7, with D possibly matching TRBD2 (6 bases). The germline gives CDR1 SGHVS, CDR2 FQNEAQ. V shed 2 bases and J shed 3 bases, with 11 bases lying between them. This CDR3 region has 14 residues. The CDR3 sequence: CASSLTAGGYEQYF. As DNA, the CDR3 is TGTGCCAGCAGCTTAACAGCGGGTGGCTACGAGCAGTACTTC. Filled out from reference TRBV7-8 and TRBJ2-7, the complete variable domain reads GAGVSQSPRYKVAKRGQDVALRCDPISGHVSLFWYQQALGQGPEFLTYFQNEAQLDKSGLPSDRFFAERPEGSVSTLKIQRTQQEDSAVYLCASSLTAGGYEQYFGPGTRLTVT.

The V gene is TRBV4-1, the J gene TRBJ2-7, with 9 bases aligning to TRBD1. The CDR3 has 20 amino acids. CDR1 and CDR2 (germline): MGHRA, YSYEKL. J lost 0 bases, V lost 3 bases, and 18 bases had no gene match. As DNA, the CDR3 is TGCGCCAGCAGCCATGCGACAGGGGGGTTCGCCGGGAGCTCCTCCTACGAGCAGTACTTC. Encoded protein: CASSHATGGFAGSSSYEQYF.

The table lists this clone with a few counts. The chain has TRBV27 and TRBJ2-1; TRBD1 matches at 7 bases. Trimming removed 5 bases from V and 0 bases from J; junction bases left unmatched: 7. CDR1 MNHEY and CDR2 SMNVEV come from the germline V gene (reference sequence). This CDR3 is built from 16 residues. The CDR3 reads CASSPLGTDSYNEQFF. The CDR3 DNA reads TGTGCCAGCAGTCCCCTCGGGACAGACTCCTACAATGAGCAGTTCTTC.

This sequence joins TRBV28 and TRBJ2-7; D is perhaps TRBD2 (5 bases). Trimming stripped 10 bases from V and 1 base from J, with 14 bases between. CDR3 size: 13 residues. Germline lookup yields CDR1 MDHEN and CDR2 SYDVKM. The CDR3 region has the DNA TGTGCCACCGGGGTGGGCTCTTCCTACGAGCAGTACTTC. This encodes CATGVGSSYEQYF.

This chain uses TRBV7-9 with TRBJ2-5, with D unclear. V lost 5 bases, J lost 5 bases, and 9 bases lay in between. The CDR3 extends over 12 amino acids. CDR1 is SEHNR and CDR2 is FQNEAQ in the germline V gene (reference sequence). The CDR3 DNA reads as TGTGCCAGCAGCGTCACGGGTGAGACCCAGTACTTC. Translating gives CASSVTGETQYF.

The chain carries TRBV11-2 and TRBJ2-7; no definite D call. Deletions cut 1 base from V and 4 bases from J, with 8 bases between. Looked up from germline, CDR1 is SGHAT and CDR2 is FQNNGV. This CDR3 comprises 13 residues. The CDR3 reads CASSLGHYYEQYF. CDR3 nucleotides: TGTGCCAGCAGCTTAGGTCACTATTACGAGCAGTACTTC.

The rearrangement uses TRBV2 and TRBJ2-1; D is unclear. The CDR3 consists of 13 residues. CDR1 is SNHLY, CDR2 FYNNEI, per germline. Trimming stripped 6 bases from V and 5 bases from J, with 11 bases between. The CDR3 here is CASRVERDNEQFF. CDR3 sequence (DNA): TGTGCCAGCAGGGTTGAGCGAGACAATGAGCAGTTCTTC.

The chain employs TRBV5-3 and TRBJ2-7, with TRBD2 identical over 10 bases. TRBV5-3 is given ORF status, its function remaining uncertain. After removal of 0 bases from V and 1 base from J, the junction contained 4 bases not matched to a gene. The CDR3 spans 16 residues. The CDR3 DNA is TGTGCCAGAAGCTTGGGGACTAGCGGAGGTTCCTACGAGCAGTACTTC. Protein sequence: CARSLGTSGGSYEQYF.

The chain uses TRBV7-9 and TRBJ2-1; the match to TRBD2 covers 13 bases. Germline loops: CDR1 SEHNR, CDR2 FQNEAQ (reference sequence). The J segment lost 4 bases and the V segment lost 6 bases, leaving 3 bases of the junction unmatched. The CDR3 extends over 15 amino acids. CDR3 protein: CASRVLAGGYNEQFF. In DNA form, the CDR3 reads TGTGCCAGCAGAGTACTAGCGGGAGGGTACAATGAGCAGTTCTTC.

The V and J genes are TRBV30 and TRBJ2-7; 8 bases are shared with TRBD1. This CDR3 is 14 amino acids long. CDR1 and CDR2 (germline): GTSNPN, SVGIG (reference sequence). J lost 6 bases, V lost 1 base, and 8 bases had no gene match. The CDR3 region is CAWSAQGALGEQYF. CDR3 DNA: TGTGCCTGGAGTGCCCAGGGGGCTTTAGGCGAGCAGTACTTC.

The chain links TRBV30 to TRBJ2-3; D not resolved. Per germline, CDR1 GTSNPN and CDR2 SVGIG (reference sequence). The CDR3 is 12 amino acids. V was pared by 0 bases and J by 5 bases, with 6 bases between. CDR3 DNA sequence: TGTGCCTGGAGTGTTCAGCGAGATACGCAGTATTTT. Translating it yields CAWSVQRDTQYF.

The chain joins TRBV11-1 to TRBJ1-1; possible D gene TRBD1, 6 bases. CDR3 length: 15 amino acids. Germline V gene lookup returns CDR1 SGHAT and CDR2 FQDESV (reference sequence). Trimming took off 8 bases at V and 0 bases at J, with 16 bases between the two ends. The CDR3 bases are TGTGCCAGCTCTTTGCTAGGACAGATGAACACTGAAGCTTTCTTT. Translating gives CASSLLGQMNTEAFF.

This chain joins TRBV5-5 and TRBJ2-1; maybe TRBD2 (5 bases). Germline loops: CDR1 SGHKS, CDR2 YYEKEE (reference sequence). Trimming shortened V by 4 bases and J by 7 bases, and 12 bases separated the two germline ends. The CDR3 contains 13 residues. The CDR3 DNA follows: TGTGCCAGCAGCCATGAGCGGAGGAATGAGCAGTTCTTC. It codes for CASSHERRNEQFF.